Shown below are 23 T cell receptor beta chains from a single sample sequenced in a study of shared clonotypes between healthy human individuals. Profiled with immunoSEQ multiplex PCR; TCRdb holds only in-frame clones, not every one. The table lists over 1.5 million clones, 98% of them singletons. What was sequenced was naive CD4+ T cells sorted from blood. Subset given: CD45RA+ positively selected. Source of these receptors: a man aged 25 to 45 in good health.

A single count supports this clone. The chain uses TRBV10-3 and TRBJ1-1, with D maybe TRBD1 (5 bases). V shed 0 bases and J shed 2 bases, with 13 bases lying between them. CDR3 size: 16 residues. CDR1 and CDR2 from the germline V gene are ENHRY and SYGVKD. The CDR3 DNA is TGTGCCATCAGTGAGTCGCCTGAGGGGCGTAACACTGAAGCTTTCTTT. This translates into CAISESPEGRNTEAFF.

The rearrangement joins TRBV18 to TRBJ2-5; 9 nucleotides align to TRBD1. The germline V gene encodes CDR1 KGHSH and CDR2 LQKENI. V gave up 4 bases and J gave up 4 bases; unmatched junction bases: 4. The CDR3 is 14 amino acids. As DNA, the CDR3 is TGTGCCAGCTCACAGAACAGGGGGCTAGAGACCCAGTACTTC. Its protein is CASSQNRGLETQYF.

This rearrangement joins TRBV5-4 to TRBJ2-5; unclear D gene. Trimming took 0 bases from V and 5 from J, leaving 14 bases between them. The CDR3 contains 15 residues. The germline CDR1 and CDR2 sequences are SGHNT and YYREEE (reference sequence). The CDR3 here is CASSLALRSLETQYF. The CDR3 nucleotides read TGTGCCAGCAGCTTGGCCCTCCGGAGCCTGGAGACCCAGTACTTC.

In regard to this clone: Other DNA sequences in the sample encode the same CDR3. The J gene is TRBJ2-5, the V gene TRBV2; D might be TRBD1 (5 bases). V lost 4 bases and J lost 0, with 9 bases in between. Germline V gene data show CDR1 as SNHLY and CDR2 as FYNNEI. The CDR3 is 14 residues long. CDR3: CASSGGTYQETQYF. CDR3 coding DNA: TGTGCCAGCAGTGGGGGCACGTACCAAGAGACCCAGTACTTC. The full variable domain, with the rest looked up from reference TRBV2 and TRBJ2-5, is EPEVTQTPSHQVTQMGQEVILRCVPISNHLYFYWYRQILGQKVEFLVSFYNNEISEKSEIFDDQFSVERPDGSNFTLKIRSTKLEDSAMYFCASSGGTYQETQYFGPGTRLLVL.

This chain joins TRBV2 and TRBJ2-3; tentative D call: TRBD2 (5 bases). This CDR3 has 14 amino acids. The V end was cut by 4 bases, the J end by 2 bases, with 10 bases between. In germline, CDR1 is SNHLY, CDR2 FYNNEI. The CDR3 loop is CASSAGFITDTQYF. CDR3 nucleotide sequence: TGTGCCAGCAGTGCGGGGTTTATCACAGATACGCAGTATTTT.

This clone was seen only once. This chain connects TRBV19 to TRBJ2-3; D possibly matches TRBD1 or TRBD2 (5 bases each). V lost 6 bases and J 3 bases, leaving 16 bases between the germline ends. Germline V gene sequence: CDR1 LNHDA, CDR2 SQIVND (reference sequence). The CDR3 totals 15 residues. The DNA for the CDR3 is TGTGCCAGTAGCCCGTGGGGGAGCCTTACAGATACGCAGTATTTT. This translates into CASSPWGSLTDTQYF.

A word on this clone: The sample has other DNA sequences that encode this CDR3 too. This chain joins TRBV14 and TRBJ1-3; D ambiguous. V was cut by 1 base and J by 0 bases, with 7 bases left in between. Germline CDR1 and CDR2: SGHDN and FVKESK. The CDR3 is 15 amino acids. The CDR3 sequence is CASSQVPGSGNTIYF. The CDR3 coding sequence is TGTGCCAGCAGCCAAGTCCCGGGCTCTGGAAACACCATATATTTT.

The V gene is TRBV28, the J gene TRBJ2-7; TRBD2 might be the D (5 bases). The CDR3 is made up of 13 amino acids. Germline V gene data show CDR1 as MDHEN and CDR2 as SYDVKM. V was trimmed by 3 bases and J by 6 bases, leaving 12 bases between them. CDR3 nucleotide sequence: TGTGCCAGCAGTTTGGGTACTAGTGTCGAGCAGTACTTC. Its translation: CASSLGTSVEQYF.

The chain has TRBV7-2 and TRBJ2-7; maybe TRBD1 (5 bases). The V and J ends lost 4 bases and 2 bases respectively, with 15 bases between them. The CDR3 extends over 15 amino acids. Germline loops: CDR1 SGHTA, CDR2 FQGNSA. In DNA form, the CDR3 reads TGTGCCAGCAGCTCCTCCTCGACAGTAACCTACGAGCAGTACTTC. Its protein is CASSSSSTVTYEQYF.

V is TRBV27 and J is TRBJ2-1, with 9 bases aligning to TRBD1. The CDR3 spans 15 residues. V trimming: 6 bases; J trimming: 5 bases; junction bases outside the gene matches: 8. CDR1 is MNHEY and CDR2 is SMNVEV in the germline V gene (reference sequence). CDR3 residues: CASSLSWDRDNEQFF. CDR3 DNA sequence: TGTGCCAGCAGCCTCAGTTGGGACAGGGACAATGAGCAGTTCTTC.

This chain links TRBV5-1 with TRBJ1-2, with D possibly matching TRBD1 (5 bases). V was clipped by 6 bases and J by 2 bases, with 14 bases between them. The CDR3 sequence is 14 residues long. Germline V gene sequence: CDR1 SGHRS, CDR2 YFSETQ. CDR3 in amino acids: CASKPQEGNYGYTF. The CDR3 coding sequence is TGCGCCAGCAAGCCACAAGAGGGGAACTATGGCTACACCTTC.

In this sample, this clone turned up once. V is TRBV21-1 and J is TRBJ2-7; the table calls TRBD1, which could not be checked here. TRBV21-1 has pseudogene status. The CDR3 contains 18 residues. In DNA form, the CDR3 reads TGTGCCAGCAGGGGACCTGCTCTTCAGGGGAACTGGACGGCCGAGCAGTACTTC. This translates into CASRGPALQGNWTAEQYF.

J is TRBJ1-1 and V is TRBV5-1; D gene unclear. Looked up from germline, CDR1 is SGHRS and CDR2 is YFSETQ. The CDR3 contains 12 residues. The germline V and J ends were trimmed by 7 bases and 2 bases, with 9 bases remaining between them. CDR3 in amino acids: CASGNRNTEAFF. CDR3 sequence (DNA): TGCGCCAGCGGCAACCGAAACACTGAAGCTTTCTTT. Complete variable domain (other parts from reference TRBV5-1 and TRBJ1-1): KAGVTQTPRYLIKTRGQQVTLSCSPISGHRSVSWYQQTPGQGLQFLFEYFSETQRNKGNFPGRFSGRQFSNSRSEMNVSTLELGDSALYLCASGNRNTEAFFGQGTRLTVV.

The chain combines TRBV6-1 with TRBJ2-3, with D perhaps matching TRBD1 (5 bases). The CDR3 sequence is 15 residues long. Germline V gene lookup returns CDR1 MNHNS and CDR2 SASEGT. V shed 3 bases and J shed 3 bases, with 13 bases lying between them. The CDR3 protein is CASSEVGRVTDTQYF. CDR3 nucleotide sequence: TGTGCCAGCAGTGAGGTCGGCAGGGTAACAGATACGCAGTATTTT.

This clone was observed once. The chain is built from TRBV2 and TRBJ2-3; 10 bases align to TRBD1. Germline CDR1 SNHLY, CDR2 FYNNEI. The CDR3 is 16 amino acids. Trimming took 3 bases from V and 1 from J; bases not matched to a gene: 4. The CDR3 loop reads CASSDRTGGGTDTQYF. The CDR3 DNA reads TGTGCCAGCAGTGATAGGACAGGGGGAGGCACAGATACGCAGTATTTT.

This clone came up once. The CDR3 region is CASSYSQGLNQPQHF. The CDR3 DNA follows: TGTGCCAGCAGTTACTCACAGGGGCTGAATCAGCCCCAGCATTTT. This chain connects TRBV6-5 to TRBJ1-5; 7 positions agree with TRBD1. The ends lost 0 bases at V and 4 bases at J; junction bases unmatched: 3. CDR3 size: 15 residues. The germline V gene encodes CDR1 MNHEY and CDR2 SVGAGI.

This clone was recorded once. This rearrangement joins TRBV14 to TRBJ2-7, with 9 bases that match TRBD1. The CDR3 runs to 14 residues. After removal of 4 bases from V and 2 bases from J, the junction contained 3 bases not matched to a gene. The germline V gene has CDR1 SGHDN and CDR2 FVKESK. Here the CDR3 DNA reads TGTGCCAGCAGCCCCGGGACAGGGCCCTACGAGCAGTACTTC. Amino acid sequence: CASSPGTGPYEQYF.

This chain joins TRBV7-8 and TRBJ1-2; maybe TRBD1 (6 bases). This CDR3 contains 13 residues. V was pared by 5 bases and J by 4 bases, with 11 bases between. CDR1 and CDR2 (germline): SGHVS, FQNEAQ. The CDR3 loop reads CASSPDSPYGYTF. CDR3 in DNA: TGTGCCAGCAGCCCGGACAGCCCCTATGGCTACACCTTC.

V usage is TRBV5-5 and J usage is TRBJ2-7, with D perhaps TRBD1 or TRBD2 (5 bases each). Trimming took 3 bases from V and 4 from J, leaving 11 bases between them. The germline CDR1 and CDR2 sequences are SGHKS and YYEKEE (reference sequence). The CDR3 spans 13 residues. The CDR3 nucleotides read TGTGCCAGCAGCTCCGGGACCTCTTACGAGCAGTACTTC. This encodes CASSSGTSYEQYF.

This clone showed up just once. The chain combines TRBV5-1 with TRBJ2-3, with TRBD1 matching 11 bases. CDR3 length: 16 residues. Germline V CDR1 and CDR2: SGHRS, YFSETQ. The junction had 6 bases not matched to a gene; V was cut back by 4 bases and J by 2 bases. DNA of the CDR3: TGCGCCAGCAGCCCAGGGACAGGGGGAAACACAGATACGCAGTATTTT. Translating gives CASSPGTGGNTDTQYF.

Comments on this clone: Other DNA sequences in this specimen translate into the identical CDR3. This chain uses TRBV2 with TRBJ1-1; no reliable D call. This CDR3 region has 14 residues. Trimming removed 1 base at V and 0 bases at J, with 6 bases between. Looked up from germline, CDR1 is SNHLY and CDR2 is FYNNEI. The CDR3 bases are TGTGCCAGCAGTGAAGTAGGGATGAACACTGAAGCTTTCTTT. Translating gives CASSEVGMNTEAFF.

The chain joins TRBV6-5 to TRBJ1-2, with a possible D match to TRBD1 (5 bases). This CDR3 is built from 12 residues. Trimming cost V 8 bases and J 8 bases, with 15 bases left between them. Looked up from germline, CDR1 is MNHEY and CDR2 is SVGAGI. CDR3 region: CASGGAVEGYTF. The CDR3 coding sequence is TGTGCCAGCGGTGGGGCAGTTGAAGGCTACACCTTC.

J is TRBJ1-2 and V is TRBV29-1; 8 positions match TRBD1. V shed 1 base and J 5 bases; nucleotides not matched to a gene: 3. The CDR3 has 13 amino acids. Looked up from germline, CDR1 is SQVTM and CDR2 is ANQGSEA. CDR3 amino acids: CSVEVRTGYGYTF. The CDR3 DNA sequence: TGCAGCGTTGAAGTAAGGACAGGGTATGGCTACACCTTC. Full variable domain (outside the CDR3, taken from reference TRBV29-1 and TRBJ1-2): SAVISQKPSRDICQRGTSLTIQCQVDSQVTMMFWYRQQPGQSLTLIATANQGSEATYESGFVIDKFPISRPNLTFSTLTVSNMSPEDSSIYLCSVEVRTGYGYTFGSGTRLTVV.